This T cell receptor beta chain was retrieved from a study of T cells in localized non-small cell lung cancer (dated by TCRdb to 2018 to 2021). For context, the study as a whole: The study analyzed T cell repertoires of around 250 early-stage NSCLC patients, comparing tumors and uninvolved tumor-adjacent lungs. All 230 or so NSCLC patients in the cohort were treatment-naive and had localized lung tumors that were resected. Of the NSCLC patients, about 130 were male and around 97 were female, and the mean age was approximately 66 years.

The immunoSEQ Assay was used to sequence TCR beta CDR3 regions from DNA. The authors processed their data as follows. T cell density was computed as TCR beta template counts normalized to usable DNA estimated by amplifying housekeeping genes. Richness was estimated using the preseqR package, with extrapolation to 400,000 templates for PBMC samples and to 120,000 templates for tissue samples. Clonality was taken to be one minus Pielou's evenness. Tissue-enriched TCRs were identified through differential abundance testing performed on productive amino-acid clonotypes, with a minimum total count of 5 and an alpha of 0.1. The Jaccard Index and the Morisita Overlap Index were used to quantify repertoire overlap between compartments. GLIPH clustered TCR beta CDR3s with public tetramer-defined viral CDR3s; viral motifs required at least three viral sequences plus V-gene enrichment. As stored in TCRdb, this immuneACCESS dataset retains in-frame rearrangements with V and J assigned. A fraction of the clones does not appear; measured against another copy, unresolved V genes explain less than half of the discrepancy, and the remainder lacks a known reason. V and J calls and clone size are copied from that table; D and trimming were computed from the DNA. This sample gives 65,000 to 95,000 clones in total; around 80% of them show up just once. The ten largest clones capture around 21% of the sample.

At diagnosis, peripheral blood, uninvolved tumor-adjacent lung and tumor were collected and stored as a combination of fresh-frozen and FFPE material. Blood samples were analyzed as peripheral blood mononuclear cells for TCR repertoire profiling. Broader findings and caveats from the paper: Because the study design was exploratory, TCR variables were selected using unadjusted p-values without false-discovery rate correction. Multi-region tumor sequencing was not performed, so intratumor heterogeneity could not be excluded. Uninvolved tumor-adjacent lung showed the highest T cell clonality, higher than tumor, which suggests more focused antigenic responses in the uninvolved tumor-adjacent lung. Of the top 100 tumor clones, a median of approximately 60 were detected in paired uninvolved adjacent lung; about 28 were also among that lung's top 100. Higher blood T cell density associated with longer overall survival, while higher adjacent-lung clonality associated with shorter survival.

About this clone itself: It has no known antigen specificity. No per-base quality is available; no much larger clone lies one base away.

The CDR1 and CDR2 encoded by the germline V gene (reference sequence) are GTSNPN and SVGIG. From cysteine to phenylalanine, the CDR3 is 16 amino acids long. Kept here is only the CDR3 DNA, which spans 48 bases and is read in frame from base 1. Trimming takes 3 bases from V and 1 base from J, and the germline ends sit 17 bases apart. The chain couples TRBV30 to TRBJ2-3; the D region possibly corresponds to TRBD2 (5 bases align). The input for sequencing was PBMCs, taken before any cancer treatment. The TCR was taken from a man aged 35 to 69 with stage II squamous cell lung carcinoma. The CDR3 region: CAWSPPWAGGTDTQYF. The DNA sequence is TGTGCCTGGAGCCCCCCTTGGGCGGGTGGCACAGATACGCAGTATTTT.